The following is a T cell receptor beta chain sequence with its context. Its specificity is not known. The authors made TCR beta cDNA libraries by 5'RACE template switching. This switching added a universal primer site and UMIs. TCRdb reanalyzed the 5' RACE reads, giving one entry per CDR3 protein sequence and no DNA. This table holds under 500,000 distinct CDR3 sequences. Germline CDR1 reads SGHRS; CDR2 reads YFSETQ. The CDR3 covers 20 residues. The data belong to a study of T cells expressing NK-cell markers. Turning to the study itself: Source material for TCR beta repertoires consisted of sorted CD3+CD56+NKG2C+, CD3+CD56+NKG2C- and CD3+CD56-NKG2C+ T cells. With respect to HCMV, seven of the eight sequenced donors were seropositive, and one was seronegative.

Findings and caveats of the study: A few of the donors also had these clonotypes leading their CD3+CD56-NKG2C+ fraction.

Source material: blood T cells: a sorted CD56 or NKG2C T cell subset, CD4+ or CD8+ T cells, or bulk PBMC T cells (not recorded which). The chain uses TRBV5-1 and TRBJ2-1; the D gene TCRdb calls, TRBD2, cannot be checked with no DNA. This sequence was found in a woman aged 18 to 75 in good health. The CDR3 protein is CASSAAGLAGGPGFFDEQFF.